A selection of T cell receptor beta chains follows, all from one sample in a study of CD8+CD57+ T cells in acquired aplastic anemia. TCRdb itself ran the reads through MiXCR, one entry per CDR3 protein. This table has around 190,000 distinct CDR3 sequences, about 59% appearing once. Sequenced material: sorted CD4+, CD8+, or CD8+CD57+ T cells (not recorded which) from PBMCs. These receptors were taken from a human donor in good health. Each CDR3 is given with its conserved first and last residue. D genes are given only for firm matches. Size is omitted from some rows. Given values are once, few, many or a class for expanded clones.

v_gene: TRBV9; j_gene: TRBJ2-3; d_gene: NA; abundance: many; CDR3nt: TGTGCCAGCAGCGTAGTAGGGGGTTCGTATGATACGCAGTATTTT; CDR3aa: CASSVVGGSYDTQYF
v_gene: TRBV11-3; j_gene: TRBJ2-5; d_gene: NA; abundance: NA; CDR3nt: TGTGCCAGCAGCTTCACTTTCCAAGAGACCCAGTACTTC; CDR3aa: CASSFTFQETQYF
v_gene: TRBV7-8; j_gene: TRBJ2-5; d_gene: NA; abundance: NA; CDR3nt: TGTGCCAGCAGCTTAGTCAACGGGGAGCCCCAGTACTTC; CDR3aa: CASSLVNGEPQYF
v_gene: TRBV7-3; j_gene: TRBJ2-3; d_gene: NA; abundance: NA; CDR3nt: TGTGCCAGCAGTATCGCCCGACTGGATACGCAGTATTTT; CDR3aa: CASSIARLDTQYF
v_gene: TRBV7-8; j_gene: TRBJ1-1; d_gene: NA; abundance: NA; CDR3nt: TGTGCCAGCAGCTTAGGGCGGGGGGACACCGAAGCTTTCTTT; CDR3aa: CASSLGRGDTEAFF
v_gene: TRBV20-1; j_gene: TRBJ2-7; d_gene: TRBD1; abundance: many; CDR3nt: TGCAGTGCTAGAGAGAGGGAGACAGGGGTATTGTACGAGCAGTACTTC; CDR3aa: CSARERETGVLYEQYF
v_gene: TRBV6-2/TRBV6-3; j_gene: TRBJ2-5; d_gene: TRBD1; abundance: once; CDR3nt: TGTGCCAGCAGTACCAAGACAGGGCGGGAGACCCAGTACTTC; CDR3aa: CASSTKTGRETQYF
v_gene: TRBV6-4; j_gene: TRBJ2-1; d_gene: NA; abundance: many; CDR3nt: TGTGCCAGCAGTGGGACGGATAACAATGAGCAGTTCTTC; CDR3aa: CASSGTDNNEQFF
v_gene: TRBV25-1; j_gene: TRBJ2-6; d_gene: NA; abundance: NA; CDR3nt: TGTGCCAGCAGTGACAGCAGTCAGATCAGCTCTGGGGCCAACGTCCTGACTTTC; CDR3aa: CASSDSSQISSGANVLTF
v_gene: TRBV11-1; j_gene: TRBJ1-6; d_gene: NA; abundance: many; CDR3nt: TGTGCCAGCAGCTTGATGGGGATTTTGTCACCCCTCCACTTT; CDR3aa: CASSLMGILSPLHF
v_gene: TRBV7-2; j_gene: TRBJ1-5; d_gene: TRBD1; abundance: NA; CDR3nt: TGTGCCAGCAGGCTAACAGGGGCCGAGCAGCCCCAGCATTTT; CDR3aa: CASRLTGAEQPQHF
v_gene: TRBV7-9; j_gene: TRBJ2-7; d_gene: NA; abundance: NA; CDR3nt: TGTGCCAGCAGCCGCCCCGGGACCCCTTACGAGCGGTACTTC; CDR3aa: CASSRPGTPYERYF
v_gene: TRBV11-2; j_gene: TRBJ2-7; d_gene: TRBD1; abundance: few; CDR3nt: TGTGCCAGTAGTACCGGGACAGGGTTTTACGAGCAGTACTTC; CDR3aa: CASSTGTGFYEQYF
v_gene: TRBV2; j_gene: TRBJ2-3; d_gene: NA; abundance: NA; CDR3nt: TGTGCCAGCAAGGCGCGACCTAGCACAGATACGCAGTATTTT; CDR3aa: CASKARPSTDTQYF
v_gene: TRBV7-9; j_gene: TRBJ2-7; d_gene: NA; abundance: NA; CDR3nt: TGTGCCAGCAGTTACGTCGCAGACTACGAGCAGTACTTC; CDR3aa: CASSYVADYEQYF
v_gene: TRBV6-5; j_gene: TRBJ2-7; d_gene: NA; abundance: few; CDR3nt: TGTGCCAGCAGCCCGGCCGCGACGGACTACGAGCAGTACTTC; CDR3aa: CASSPAATDYEQYF
v_gene: TRBV10-3; j_gene: TRBJ2-7; d_gene: TRBD2; abundance: NA; CDR3nt: TGTGCCATCAGTGGGTATAGCGGGGAGGGCGAGCAGTACTTC; CDR3aa: CAISGYSGEGEQYF
v_gene: TRBV7-8; j_gene: TRBJ2-7; d_gene: TRBD2; abundance: NA; CDR3nt: TGTACCAGCACCCTGGGGGGGTTTTCAGGATACGAGCAGTACTTC; CDR3aa: CTSTLGGFSGYEQYF
v_gene: TRBV15; j_gene: TRBJ2-1; d_gene: TRBD2; abundance: NA; CDR3nt: TGTGCCACCAGCAGAGTTAGCGGGGGGGCGTTTGAGCAGTTCTTC; CDR3aa: CATSRVSGGAFEQFF
v_gene: TRBV4-1; j_gene: TRBJ1-1; d_gene: NA; abundance: NA; CDR3nt: TGCGCCAGCAGCCAAGAGCCCACCGGGGTCATGCTGGTGAACACTGAAGCTTTCTTT; CDR3aa: CASSQEPTGVMLVNTEAFF
v_gene: TRBV5-1; j_gene: TRBJ2-1; d_gene: NA; abundance: once; CDR3nt: TGCGCCAGCAACCTTCTAGCGCACTCCTACAATGAGCAGTTCTTC; CDR3aa: CASNLLAHSYNEQFF
v_gene: TRBV6-1; j_gene: TRBJ2-3; d_gene: TRBD2; abundance: many; CDR3nt: TGTGCCGCCGCCCCTAGCGGATACACAGATACGCAGTATTTT; CDR3aa: CAAAPSGYTDTQYF
v_gene: TRBV2; j_gene: TRBJ1-6; d_gene: TRBD1; abundance: NA; CDR3nt: TGTGCCAGCGGGACAGGGGGCAGTTCAAATTCACCCCTCCACTTT; CDR3aa: CASGTGGSSNSPLHF
v_gene: TRBV10-3; j_gene: TRBJ1-5; d_gene: NA; abundance: NA; CDR3nt: TGTGCCATCAGTGAGGGATGGAGAAGCAATCAGCCCCAGCATTTT; CDR3aa: CAISEGWRSNQPQHF
v_gene: TRBV19; j_gene: TRBJ2-1; d_gene: TRBD1; abundance: many; CDR3nt: TGTGCCACACGACAGGGGTTTATGAATGAGCAGTTCTTC; CDR3aa: CATRQGFMNEQFF
v_gene: TRBV10-3; j_gene: TRBJ2-7; d_gene: TRBD2; abundance: NA; CDR3nt: TGTGCCATCAGTGGGACTAGCGGGAGCGAGCAGTACTTC; CDR3aa: CAISGTSGSEQYF
v_gene: TRBV27; j_gene: TRBJ2-7; d_gene: NA; abundance: many; CDR3nt: TGTGCCAGCAGTCCGGACCCGGGGGAGCAGTACTTC; CDR3aa: CASSPDPGEQYF
v_gene: TRBV5-1; j_gene: TRBJ2-7; d_gene: NA; abundance: NA; CDR3nt: TGCGCCAGCAGCGCCGAGTACGAGCAGTACTTC; CDR3aa: CASSAEYEQYF
v_gene: TRBV27; j_gene: TRBJ2-3; d_gene: NA; abundance: few; CDR3nt: TGTGCCAGCAGACAAGGGGTGGTCTTAGACACAGATACGCAGTATTTT; CDR3aa: CASRQGVVLDTDTQYF
v_gene: TRBV24-1; j_gene: TRBJ2-3; d_gene: TRBD2; abundance: NA; CDR3nt: TGTGCCACCTCAAGGGGAGCGGGGGGGCAAGATACGCAGTATTTT; CDR3aa: CATSRGAGGQDTQYF
v_gene: TRBV7-2; j_gene: TRBJ2-3; d_gene: TRBD2; abundance: NA; CDR3nt: TGTGCCAGCAGACTAGCGGGAGCCCCAGATACGCAGTATTTT; CDR3aa: CASRLAGAPDTQYF
v_gene: TRBV3-1; j_gene: TRBJ2-7; d_gene: NA; abundance: NA; CDR3nt: TGTGCCAGCAGCCCGGGCGGGATTCTCTCCTACGAGCAGTACTTC; CDR3aa: CASSPGGILSYEQYF